This is a list of T cell receptor beta chains from one sample in a study of blood T cell repertoires in COVID-19. Produced via immunoSEQ multiplex PCR; TCRdb's table is partial and in-frame only. The repertoire holds 350,000 or so clones, with around 90% as singletons. Sequenced: peripheral blood. All receptors derive from an older woman with COVID-19, enrolled during active disease. Each CDR3 is given with its conserved first and last residue. D genes are given only for firm matches. Rows give clone size only sometimes, using once, few, many, or a class for an expanded clone.

clone size: NA; V gene: TRBV18; D gene: NA; J gene: TRBJ2-2; CDR3 DNA: TGTGCCAGCTCACCATCCATAGACACCGGGGAGCTGTTTTTT; CDR3 protein: CASSPSIDTGELFF
clone size: NA; V gene: TRBV14; D gene: TRBD1; J gene: TRBJ1-6; CDR3 DNA: TGTGCCAGCAGCCAAGAGGGACAGGGGGGCTCACCCCTCCACTTT; CDR3 protein: CASSQEGQGGSPLHF
clone size: NA; V gene: TRBV6-1; D gene: NA; J gene: TRBJ1-4; CDR3 DNA: TGTGCCAGCAGTGAATCGTTTAGTAGCCGTAATGAAAAACTGTTTTTT; CDR3 protein: CASSESFSSRNEKLFF
clone size: NA; V gene: TRBV19; D gene: NA; J gene: TRBJ1-2; CDR3 DNA: TGTGCCAGTAGTATATGGAAGGGTTCACAGGGTGACTATGGCTACACCTTC; CDR3 protein: CASSIWKGSQGDYGYTF
clone size: NA; V gene: TRBV7-9; D gene: NA; J gene: TRBJ1-1; CDR3 DNA: TGTGCCAGCAGCTTAGAAAGGGGCAGAGTGAACACTGAAGCTTTCTTT; CDR3 protein: CASSLERGRVNTEAFF
clone size: NA; V gene: TRBV27; D gene: NA; J gene: TRBJ1-1; CDR3 DNA: TGTGCCAGCAGTTTATCGACAGCATTGAACACTGAAGCTTTCTTT; CDR3 protein: CASSLSTALNTEAFF
clone size: NA; V gene: TRBV5-1; D gene: TRBD2; J gene: TRBJ2-7; CDR3 DNA: TGCGCCAGCAGTCCGGGGGGAGGTAGCGAGCAGTACTTC; CDR3 protein: CASSPGGGSEQYF
clone size: NA; V gene: TRBV19; D gene: NA; J gene: TRBJ1-3; CDR3 DNA: TGTGCCAGTAGTATATCTCCAGTCTCTGGAAACACCATATATTTT; CDR3 protein: CASSISPVSGNTIYF
clone size: NA; V gene: TRBV21-1; D gene: NA; J gene: TRBJ2-2; CDR3 DNA: TGTGCCAGCAGCAAACCGGGCTGCGAACACCGGGGAGCTGTTTTT; CDR3 protein: CASSKPGCEHRGAVF
clone size: NA; V gene: TRBV27; D gene: NA; J gene: TRBJ2-5; CDR3 DNA: TGTGCCAGCAGTTTATTTCGGAGTGTGAGGGCGGAGACCCAGTACTTC; CDR3 protein: CASSLFRSVRAETQYF
clone size: NA; V gene: TRBV5-1; D gene: NA; J gene: TRBJ2-7; CDR3 DNA: TGCGCCAGCAGCTTGACTGGGGGGTCCTCCTACGAGCAGTACTTC; CDR3 protein: CASSLTGGSSYEQYF
clone size: few; V gene: TRBV7-3; D gene: NA; J gene: TRBJ2-6; CDR3 DNA: TGTGCCAGCAGCTTTTCGGGGTCTGGGGCCAACGTCCTGACTTTC; CDR3 protein: CASSFSGSGANVLTF
clone size: NA; V gene: TRBV28; D gene: NA; J gene: TRBJ1-1; CDR3 DNA: TGTGCCAGCAAGGAGCGTTGGTCTGAAGCTTTCTTT; CDR3 protein: CASKERWSEAFF
clone size: NA; V gene: TRBV10-2; D gene: NA; J gene: TRBJ1-1; CDR3 DNA: TGCGCCAGCCTCGGGGGGCGACAAACAATGGGTGAAGCTTTCTTT; CDR3 protein: CASLGGRQTMGEAFF
clone size: NA; V gene: TRBV9; D gene: NA; J gene: TRBJ2-3; CDR3 DNA: TGTGCCAGCAGCCGTCAACTAGAAACTAGCACAGATACGCAGTATTTT; CDR3 protein: CASSRQLETSTDTQYF